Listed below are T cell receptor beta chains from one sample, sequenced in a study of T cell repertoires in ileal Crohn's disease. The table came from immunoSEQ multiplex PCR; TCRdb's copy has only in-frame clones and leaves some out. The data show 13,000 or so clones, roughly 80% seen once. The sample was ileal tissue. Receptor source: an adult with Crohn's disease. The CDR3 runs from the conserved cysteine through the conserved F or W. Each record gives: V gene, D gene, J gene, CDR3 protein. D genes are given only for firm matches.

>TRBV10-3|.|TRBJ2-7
CAIRDPGNHYEQYF
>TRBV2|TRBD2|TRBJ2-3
CASSAGTSASTDTQYF
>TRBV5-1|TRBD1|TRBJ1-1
CASSATGGGLNTEAFF
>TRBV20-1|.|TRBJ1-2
CSSTDNYGYTF
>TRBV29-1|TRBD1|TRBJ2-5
CSVEEGTGAGEQYF
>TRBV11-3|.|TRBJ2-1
CASSPQHEQFF
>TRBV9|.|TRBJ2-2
CASSVDSRTGELFF
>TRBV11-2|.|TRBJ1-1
CASSLTGNTEAFF
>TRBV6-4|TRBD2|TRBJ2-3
CASSDAGGAGTDTQYF
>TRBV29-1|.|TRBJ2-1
CSVFFVDRSSYNEQFF
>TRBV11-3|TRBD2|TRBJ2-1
CASSLAYGRGEQFF
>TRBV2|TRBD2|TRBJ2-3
CASRPRGGWDTQYF
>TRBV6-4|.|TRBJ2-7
CASSDSNLHEQYF
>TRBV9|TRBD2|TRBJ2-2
CASSVGWGGAGELFF
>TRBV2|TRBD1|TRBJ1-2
CASSEASRQGHYGYTF
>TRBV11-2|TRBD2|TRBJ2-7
CASSHRLAGSTGDYEQYF
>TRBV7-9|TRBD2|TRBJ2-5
CASSLAGGAQETQYF
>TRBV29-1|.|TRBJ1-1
CSSVLLNTEAFF
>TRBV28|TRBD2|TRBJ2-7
CASSFNLGGGARAYEQYF
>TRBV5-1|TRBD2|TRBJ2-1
CASSRAPGGGAIDEQFF
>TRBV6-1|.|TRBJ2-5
CASNEGVQETQYF
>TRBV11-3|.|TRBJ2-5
CASSLDWQGPQETQYF
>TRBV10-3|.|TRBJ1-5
CAISESTGRGQPQHF
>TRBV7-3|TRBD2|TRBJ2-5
CASSLGAGGLETQYF
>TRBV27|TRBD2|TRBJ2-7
CASLKAGAYEQYF
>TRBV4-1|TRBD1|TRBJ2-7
CASSQDSDRAREQYF
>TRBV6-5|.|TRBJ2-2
CASSPGVYTGELFF
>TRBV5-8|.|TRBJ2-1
CASSLLQEIYNEQFF
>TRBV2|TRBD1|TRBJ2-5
CASSGGTGGAETQYF
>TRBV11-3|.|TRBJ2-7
CASSLDPGRRGYEQYF
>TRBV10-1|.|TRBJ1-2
CASSENEYRAPPNYGYTF
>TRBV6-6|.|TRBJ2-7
CASRDSIYEQYF
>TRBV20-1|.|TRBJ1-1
CSARKQVEAFF
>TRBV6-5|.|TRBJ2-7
CASSYSGYSPTYEQYF
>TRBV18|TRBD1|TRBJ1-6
CASSPQGQFNSPLHF
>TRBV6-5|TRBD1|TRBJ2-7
CASSLTGGPYEQYF
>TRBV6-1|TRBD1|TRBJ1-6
CASTTGGRSPLHF
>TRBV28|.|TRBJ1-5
CASSTQGYGQPQHF
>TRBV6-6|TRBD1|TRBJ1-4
CASSYPTGTNEKLFF
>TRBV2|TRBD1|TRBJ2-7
CASSIDRGLNEQYF
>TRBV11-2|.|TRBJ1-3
CASSSGHNSGNTIYF
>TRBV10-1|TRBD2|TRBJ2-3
CASSYLFSGRSTDTQYF
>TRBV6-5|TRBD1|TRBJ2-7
CASSRQTGAYEQYF
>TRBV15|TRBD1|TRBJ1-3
CATSRQGSAAGNTIYF
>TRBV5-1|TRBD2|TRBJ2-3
CASSPLAGGADTQYF
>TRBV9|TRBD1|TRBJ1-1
CASSVGAAGGTEAFF
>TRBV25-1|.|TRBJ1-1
CASSEFVQGSNTEAFF
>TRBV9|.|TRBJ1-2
CASSTIPGLNYGYTF
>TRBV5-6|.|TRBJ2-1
CASSFGTYNEQFF
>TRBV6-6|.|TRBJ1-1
CASSYSQRVPEAFF
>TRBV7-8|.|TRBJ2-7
CASSPDRRWFEQYF
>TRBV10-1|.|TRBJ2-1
CASSGGGQYNEQFF
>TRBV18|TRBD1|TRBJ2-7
CASRGTGYEQYF
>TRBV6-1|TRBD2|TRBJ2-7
CASSGGRVREGRYEQYF